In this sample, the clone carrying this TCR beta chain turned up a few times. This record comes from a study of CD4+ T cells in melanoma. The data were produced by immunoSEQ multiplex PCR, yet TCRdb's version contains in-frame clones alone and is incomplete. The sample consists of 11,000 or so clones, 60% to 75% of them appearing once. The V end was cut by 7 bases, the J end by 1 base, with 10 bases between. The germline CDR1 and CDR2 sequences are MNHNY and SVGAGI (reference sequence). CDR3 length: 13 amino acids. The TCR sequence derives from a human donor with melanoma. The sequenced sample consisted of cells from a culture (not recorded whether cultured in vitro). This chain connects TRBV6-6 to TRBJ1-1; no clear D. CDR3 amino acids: CASNPSGNTEAFF. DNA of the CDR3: TGTGCCAGCAACCCCTCGGGGAACACTGAAGCTTTCTTT.